The 24 T cell receptor beta chains given below trace back to one sample, sequenced in a study of blood T cell repertoires in COVID-19. Sequencing was performed with immunoSEQ multiplex PCR; in TCRdb, only in-frame clones are kept and a portion is missing. The profile shows 200,000 to 250,000 clones, 82% of them singletons. What was sequenced was PBMCs or T cells enriched from blood (not recorded which). Every receptor here comes from a man in his forties who had recovered from COVID-19.

The chain joins TRBV5-1 to TRBJ2-5, with 7 bases that match TRBD2. Germline V gene data show CDR1 as SGHRS and CDR2 as YFSETQ. The CDR3 is 14 amino acids. Unmatched junction bases numbered 5, after V lost 3 bases and J lost 3 bases. The CDR3, as DNA: TGCGCCAGCAGCTGGTTGGGAGGGGAAGAGACCCAGTACTTC. It translates to CASSWLGGEETQYF.

V is TRBV3-1 (or the pseudogene TRBV3-2) and J is TRBJ1-1, with D possibly being TRBD1 (5 bases). Per germline, CDR1 LGHDT and CDR2 YNNKEL (reference sequence). This CDR3 is 15 amino acids long. V shed 3 bases and J shed 3 bases, with 14 bases lying between them. CDR3 amino acids: CASSHRQGADTEAFF. For the CDR3, the DNA is TGTGCCAGCAGCCATCGGCAGGGTGCGGACACTGAAGCTTTCTTT.

This chain links TRBV6-6 with TRBJ1-1; D uncertain. The CDR3 is 13 residues long. Trimming took off 6 bases at V and 5 bases at J, with 13 bases between the two ends. Germline V gives CDR1 MNHNY, CDR2 SVGAGI (reference sequence). CDR3 DNA: TGTGCCAGCAGCCCCCCGGGGATAACTGAAGCTTTCTTT. Translating it yields CASSPPGITEAFF.

CDR3 residues: CAWSVGTGRNEQYF. DNA for the CDR3: TGTGCCTGGAGTGTAGGGACAGGGAGGAACGAGCAGTACTTC. The V call is TRBV30, the J call TRBJ2-7; TRBD1 matches at 9 bases. Trimming at V came to 0 bases and at J to 5 bases, leaving 5 bases not matched to a gene. The germline V gene has CDR1 GTSNPN and CDR2 SVGIG (reference sequence). The CDR3 is 14 amino acids.

The chain carries TRBV19 and TRBJ2-1; 13 bases agree with TRBD2. The CDR3 covers 13 residues. The germline gives CDR1 LNHDA, CDR2 SQIVND (reference sequence). Written as DNA, the CDR3 is TGTGGGACTAGCGGGAGTATCTACAATGAGCAGTTCTTC. Its protein is CGTSGSIYNEQFF.

The sample holds one count of this clone. This chain links TRBV6-6 with TRBJ1-5, with TRBD1 matching over 7 bases. The CDR3 spans 15 residues. The V gene's germline CDR1 is MNHNY and CDR2 SVGAGI (reference sequence). V was clipped by 7 bases and J by 7 bases; unmatched bases: 13. The CDR3 protein is CASMLSTGRDQPQHF. In DNA form, the CDR3 reads TGTGCCAGCATGTTATCGACAGGGCGTGACCAGCCCCAGCATTTT.

CDR3 loop: CATSRDPTGAYEQYF. The CDR3 DNA sequence: TGTGCCACCAGCAGAGACCCCACCGGTGCCTACGAGCAGTACTTC. V and J are TRBV15 and TRBJ2-7; no clear D gene. V gave up 0 bases and J gave up 2 bases, with 11 bases separating them. Germline lookup yields CDR1 LNHNV and CDR2 YYDKDF (reference sequence). The length of the CDR3 is 15 residues.

The chain has TRBV29-1 and TRBJ2-2; D is possibly TRBD1 (6 bases). Per the germline V gene, CDR1 is SQVTM and CDR2 is ANQGSEA. This CDR3 contains 14 residues. Trimming left V 7 bases short and J 3 bases short, with 15 bases between. CDR3 loop: CSARLAGDTGELFF. Here the CDR3 DNA reads TGCAGCGCTCGACTGGCAGGGGACACCGGGGAGCTGTTTTTT.

This clone has more than one count but fewer than ten. This chain joins TRBV5-1 and TRBJ1-1, with D possibly being TRBD1 (5 bases). Germline V gene sequence: CDR1 SGHRS, CDR2 YFSETQ. The CDR3 runs 13 residues. Trimming took 3 bases from V and 1 from J, leaving 7 bases between them. The CDR3 region has the DNA TGCGCCAGCAGCTGGACACAGAACACTGAAGCTTTCTTT. Translating gives CASSWTQNTEAFF.

The chain has TRBV20-1 and TRBJ1-5; D is undetermined. Germline V gene sequence: CDR1 DFQATT, CDR2 SNEGSKA (reference sequence). The CDR3 is made up of 15 amino acids. V was clipped by 3 bases and J by 10 bases, with 22 bases between them. The CDR3 nucleotides are TGCAGTGCTAGTGGGTCAGGACTCACAGCAGATCCCCAGCATTTT. Protein product: CSASGSGLTADPQHF.

This chain uses TRBV9 with TRBJ1-2; the D gene is possibly TRBD1 (6 bases). CDR1 and CDR2 from the germline V gene are SGDLS and YYNGEE. Trimming took off 2 bases at V and 4 bases at J, with 12 bases between the two ends. This CDR3 has 14 amino acids. The CDR3 region is CASSVGSGAYGYTF. CDR3 DNA sequence: TGTGCCAGCAGCGTTGGTTCAGGGGCCTATGGCTACACCTTC.

The V call is TRBV6-5, the J call TRBJ2-3; 9 positions agree with TRBD1. CDR3 length: 15 residues. The germline V gene encodes CDR1 MNHEY and CDR2 SVGAGI. J gave up 1 base and V 7 bases, and 6 bases lay outside the gene matches. CDR3 sequence reads: CASNFRTGGTDTQYF. For the CDR3, the DNA is TGTGCCAGCAACTTCCGGACAGGGGGCACAGATACGCAGTATTTT.

The chain is built from TRBV18 and TRBJ2-1, with a tentative D call TRBD2 (5 bases). CDR1 KGHSH and CDR2 LQKENI come from the germline V gene. V was trimmed by 1 base and J by 4 bases, leaving 14 bases between them. This CDR3 region has 16 residues. The CDR3 reads CASSPQASGSYNEQFF. The CDR3 nucleotides are TGTGCCAGCTCACCACAGGCGAGCGGATCGTACAATGAGCAGTTCTTC.

The J gene is TRBJ2-7, the V gene TRBV3-1 (or the pseudogene TRBV3-2); D unclear. The CDR3 consists of 13 residues. V gave up 2 bases and J gave up 6 bases, with 11 bases separating them. Germline CDR1 is LGHDT and CDR2 is YNNKEL (reference sequence). CDR3 sequence: CASSQLKSAEQYF. The CDR3 DNA sequence: TGTGCCAGCAGCCAATTAAAAAGCGCCGAGCAGTACTTC.

The chain carries TRBV29-1 and TRBJ2-7; 7 nucleotides agree with TRBD2. J was trimmed by 5 bases and V by 4 bases; bases with no gene match: 8. The CDR3 covers 13 residues. The germline gives CDR1 SQVTM, CDR2 ANQGSEA. CDR3 nucleotide sequence: TGCAGCGTTGTAGCGGGCCTCTACGACGAGCAGTACTTC. This translates into CSVVAGLYDEQYF.

This clone was found a few times. The genes are TRBV29-1 and TRBJ1-5, with D tentatively TRBD1 (6 bases). With 5 bases removed from V and 0 bases from J, the gap between germline ends came to 11 bases. CDR3 length: 14 amino acids. Germline lookup yields CDR1 SQVTM and CDR2 ANQGSEA. DNA for the CDR3: TGCAGCGTTTGGACAGCTTATAGCAATCAGCCCCAGCATTTT. This gives the protein CSVWTAYSNQPQHF.

The count of this clone is one. J is TRBJ1-5 and V is TRBV12-3 or TRBV12-4, with unresolved D. The CDR3 covers 12 residues. V lost 3 bases to trimming and J lost 5 bases, with 5 bases between them. CDR3 sequence: CASSLRYQPQHF. Here the CDR3 DNA reads TGTGCCAGCAGTTTGAGGTATCAGCCCCAGCATTTT.

The chain couples TRBV3-1 (or the pseudogene TRBV3-2) to TRBJ1-6; D is perhaps TRBD1 (5 bases). Germline V lookup: CDR1 LGHDT, CDR2 YNNKEL (reference sequence). This CDR3 contains 14 residues. Trimming removed 8 bases from V and 8 bases from J, with 16 bases in between. CDR3: CASPTGLMHSPLHF. The CDR3 DNA is TGTGCCAGCCCAACGGGACTTATGCATTCACCCCTCCACTTT.

The chain joins TRBV12-3 or TRBV12-4 to TRBJ1-1, with 7 bases matching TRBD1. V shed 8 bases, J shed 5 bases, and the junction held 5 bases outside the gene matches. The length of the CDR3 is 12 residues. CDR3 bases: TGTGCCAGCGCTGGGACAGCAACTGAAGCTTTCTTT. It encodes CASAGTATEAFF.

The rearrangement uses TRBV5-4 and TRBJ1-4, with D perhaps matching TRBD1 (6 bases). This CDR3 has 14 amino acids. V lost 2 bases and J 6 bases, leaving 11 bases between the germline ends. The germline CDR1 and CDR2 sequences are SGHNT and YYREEE (reference sequence). The CDR3 DNA reads TGTGCCAGCAGCTTCCGGGACACCGATGAAAAACTGTTTTTT. This translates into CASSFRDTDEKLFF.

This sequence joins TRBV6-6 and TRBJ2-1, with D maybe TRBD2 (5 bases). Germline CDR1 and CDR2: MNHNY and SVGAGI (reference sequence). The CDR3 sequence is 11 residues long. Between the trimmed V and J ends, which lost 7 bases and 4 bases, there was a span of 5 bases. CDR3 coding DNA: TGTGCCAGCACGGGGTACAATGAGCAGTTCTTC. Translation: CASTGYNEQFF.

This chain uses TRBV18 with TRBJ1-1; D not resolved. The germline V gene has CDR1 KGHSH and CDR2 LQKENI. V gave up 0 bases and J gave up 7 bases, with 12 bases separating them. The CDR3 extends over 14 amino acids. In DNA form, the CDR3 reads TGTGCCAGCTCACCACCGGGCAGCCTCCGTGAAGCTTTCTTT. Amino acid sequence: CASSPPGSLREAFF.

The chain is built from TRBV27 and TRBJ1-2; D is unclear. The germline CDR1 and CDR2 sequences are MNHEY and SMNVEV (reference sequence). The V end lost 6 bases, the J end lost 8 bases, and 7 bases lay between the germline ends. The CDR3 consists of 10 residues. This CDR3 is CASRSSGYTF. In DNA, the CDR3 is TGTGCCAGCAGATCCTCGGGCTACACCTTC.

The genes are TRBV10-3 and TRBJ1-1, with TRBD1 as a possible D gene (6 bases). V was shortened by 6 bases and J by 1 base, with 12 bases between the two germline ends. Germline CDR1 and CDR2: ENHRY and SYGVKD. This CDR3 contains 14 residues. In DNA form, the CDR3 reads TGTGCCATCAGGGGTCACAGGGCGAACACTGAAGCTTTCTTT. Translated, it gives CAIRGHRANTEAFF.